A single sample is the source of the 20 T cell receptor beta chains below, sequenced in a study of control samples from healthy donors and cancer patients. Measured with immunoSEQ multiplex PCR; TCRdb has only the in-frame clones, and not every one. Of about 140,000 clones in the sample, 75% to 90% were seen once. The sequenced sample consisted of blood. These receptors originate from a man between 25 and 39 years old in good health.

This clone was observed a few times. The V gene is TRBV21-1, the J gene TRBJ1-6; TRBD1, the table's D call, lacks a check against the DNA. TRBV21-1 is a pseudogene locus. The CDR3 has 15 residues. The CDR3 DNA follows: TGTGCCAGCAGCCACAGGGTCCCCTATAATTCACCCCTCCACTTT. The encoded protein is CASSHRVPYNSPLHF.

The chain employs TRBV18 and TRBJ2-2; possible D gene TRBD1, 6 bases. The germline V gene encodes CDR1 KGHSH and CDR2 LQKENI. The CDR3 runs to 16 residues. V was clipped by 1 base and J by 4 bases, with 13 bases between them. The CDR3 here is CASSPRQERGTGELFF. In DNA form, the CDR3 reads TGTGCCAGCTCACCACGACAGGAACGGGGCACCGGGGAGCTGTTTTTT.

The chain carries TRBV30 and TRBJ2-1, with unresolved D. CDR1 and CDR2 (germline): GTSNPN, SVGIG (reference sequence). The CDR3 spans 12 residues. V shed 0 bases and J shed 6 bases, with 6 bases lying between them. The DNA for the CDR3 is TGTGCCTGGAGTGTAAAGACCAATGAGCAGTTCTTC. Protein: CAWSVKTNEQFF.

This clone was seen just once. The V gene is TRBV7-2, the J gene TRBJ1-5, with D maybe TRBD1 (5 bases). The CDR3 loop spans 15 amino acids. In germline, CDR1 is SGHTA, CDR2 FQGNSA. V lost 1 base, J lost 0 bases, and 7 bases lay in between. As DNA, the CDR3 is TGTGCCAGCAGCTTAGGACAGTATAGCAATCAGCCCCAGCATTTT. This gives the protein CASSLGQYSNQPQHF.

This clone was picked up a small number of times. The chain recombines TRBV7-2 with TRBJ2-6; 12 bases match TRBD2. This CDR3 contains 16 residues. Germline loops: CDR1 SGHTA, CDR2 FQGNSA. Trimming took 4 bases from V and 4 from J; bases not matched to a gene: 2. The CDR3 sequence is CASSSSGGAGANVLTF. The DNA of the CDR3 is TGTGCCAGCAGCTCTAGCGGGGGGGCCGGGGCCAACGTCCTGACTTTC.

This clone occurred once. The chain recombines TRBV4-3 with TRBJ2-7, with D possibly TRBD1 on 6 matching bases. This CDR3 comprises 16 residues. In germline, CDR1 is LGHNA, CDR2 YSLEER. Trimming took 1 base from V and 4 from J, leaving 17 bases between them. In nucleotides, the CDR3 is TGCGCCAGCAGCCAAGGTCTGCGGACAGACACTTACGAGCAGTACTTC. Translation gives CASSQGLRTDTYEQYF.

CDR3 loop: CASSPGRDPSNQPQHF. CDR3 bases: TGTGCCAGCAGCCCTGGTAGGGACCCCAGCAATCAGCCCCAGCATTTT. The chain has TRBV27 and TRBJ1-5, with D perhaps TRBD1 (5 bases). Germline assignment: CDR1 MNHEY and CDR2 SMNVEV (reference sequence). Trimming left V 6 bases short and J 1 base short, with 16 bases between. This CDR3 contains 16 residues.

The V and J genes are TRBV5-4 and TRBJ1-3; possibly TRBD1 for D (6 bases). Germline CDR1 SGHNT, CDR2 YYREEE (reference sequence). V lost 0 bases to trimming and J lost 1 base, with 11 bases between them. The CDR3 runs to 16 residues. The CDR3 protein is CASSLAGGFSGNTIYF. CDR3 coding DNA: TGTGCCAGCAGCTTGGCGGGGGGCTTTTCTGGAAACACCATATATTTT.

This sequence joins TRBV5-1 and TRBJ2-3; D may match TRBD1 or TRBD2 (5 bases each). V dropped 4 bases and J dropped 1 base, with 13 bases sitting between them. The CDR3 loop spans 15 amino acids. Germline CDR1 and CDR2: SGHRS and YFSETQ. Here the CDR3 DNA reads TGCGCCAGCAGCCCCGGGACGGATCGCACAGATACGCAGTATTTT. This gives the protein CASSPGTDRTDTQYF.

The chain couples TRBV7-2 to TRBJ2-7, with 12 bases fitting TRBD1. Germline CDR1 is SGHTA and CDR2 is FQGNSA. The CDR3 spans 14 residues. The J segment lost 6 bases and the V segment lost 5 bases, leaving 5 bases of the junction unmatched. CDR3 sequence (DNA): TGTGCCAGCAGCCAGGGACAGGGGGCGCGCGAGCAGTACTTC. Protein: CASSQGQGAREQYF.

Of note for this clone: One end of the junction does not line up with germline, which may come from a read error. This chain uses TRBV6-5 with TRBJ2-5; TRBD1 matches at 8 bases. The CDR3 covers 14 residues. Per the germline V gene, CDR1 is MNHEY and CDR2 is SVGAGI. CDR3 sequence: CTSSYSDREETQYF. CDR3 bases: TGTACCAGCAGTTACTCGGACAGGGAAGAGACCCAGTACTTC.

This sequence joins TRBV7-2 and TRBJ2-2, with TRBD2 matching 8 bases. The CDR3 totals 17 residues. The germline gives CDR1 SGHTA, CDR2 FQGNSA. Germline trimming cut 0 bases from V and 5 bases from J; bases unmatched to any gene: 8. The CDR3 DNA sequence: TGTGCCAGCAGCTTAGCGGCGGGGGGCCGTTTTACCGGGGAGCTGTTTTTT. It codes for CASSLAAGGRFTGELFF.

V is TRBV19 and J is TRBJ2-3; TRBD2 might be the D (6 bases). V gave up 8 bases and J gave up 6 bases, with 24 bases separating them. Germline lookup yields CDR1 LNHDA and CDR2 SQIVND (reference sequence). CDR3 length: 16 residues. The CDR3 DNA reads TGTGCCAGTTCCGATACGGGGGTTGCCTTGGGCGATACGCAGTATTTT. It encodes CASSDTGVALGDTQYF.

The chain carries TRBV7-2 and TRBJ2-1; 10 nucleotides align to TRBD2. Germline values: CDR1 SGHTA, CDR2 FQGNSA. J gave up 12 bases and V 3 bases, and 8 bases lay outside the gene matches. This CDR3 has 14 amino acids. CDR3 sequence: CASSLGTSVSPQFF. The CDR3 nucleotides read TGTGCCAGCAGCTTGGGGACTAGCGTATCCCCGCAGTTCTTC.

In its sample, this clone was seen once. The rearrangement uses TRBV27 and TRBJ2-5, with 9 bases identical to TRBD1. CDR3 length: 15 amino acids. Germline lookup yields CDR1 MNHEY and CDR2 SMNVEV (reference sequence). V gave up 6 bases and J gave up 5 bases; unmatched junction bases: 10. The CDR3 DNA sequence: TGTGCCAGCAGGAAGGGACAGGGAGGGGAGGAGACCCAGTACTTC. Translated, it gives CASRKGQGGEETQYF.

The gene calls are TRBV11-2 and TRBJ2-5; weak D call: TRBD2 (5 bases). The CDR3 is made up of 14 amino acids. Trimming pared 5 bases from V and 4 bases from J, leaving 14 bases between. The germline CDR1 and CDR2 sequences are SGHAT and FQNNGV. CDR3 bases: TGTGCCAGCAGCCGAAACCTGGACTCAGAGACCCAGTACTTC. The encoded protein is CASSRNLDSETQYF.

The V gene is TRBV5-6, the J gene TRBJ1-6; 12 bases agree with TRBD1. The CDR3 has 16 amino acids. CDR1 and CDR2 (germline): SGHDT, YYEEEE. V was pared by 4 bases and J by 7 bases, with 6 bases of the junction left unmatched. In nucleotides, the CDR3 is TGTGCCAGCAGCCCGTTGGGGACAGGGGGCAATTCACCCCTCCACTTT. Residues: CASSPLGTGGNSPLHF.

V usage is TRBV3-1 (or the pseudogene TRBV3-2) and J usage is TRBJ1-4, with a possible D match to TRBD1 (5 bases). Trimming left V 4 bases short and J 0 bases short, with 9 bases between. In germline, CDR1 is LGHDT, CDR2 YNNKEL (reference sequence). The CDR3 has 15 amino acids. The CDR3 DNA is TGTGCCAGCAGCCGGAAGACAGCAACTAATGAAAAACTGTTTTTT. Protein sequence: CASSRKTATNEKLFF.

The genes are TRBV19 and TRBJ2-2, with 7 bases that match TRBD2. Germline V lookup: CDR1 LNHDA, CDR2 SQIVND (reference sequence). This CDR3 region has 16 residues. J was trimmed by 6 bases and V by 3 bases; bases with no gene match: 10. CDR3 sequence: CASSILGRAPPGELFF. For the CDR3, the DNA is TGTGCCAGTAGTATCTTGGGGAGGGCCCCCCCCGGGGAGCTGTTTTTT.

This clone was observed a handful of times. The chain carries TRBV9 and TRBJ2-3, with 13 bases matching TRBD2. The V segment lost 4 bases and the J segment 4 bases; nucleotides outside the gene matches: 12. The CDR3 length is 18 residues. Germline CDR1 SGDLS, CDR2 YYNGEE. The CDR3 coding sequence is TGTGCCAGCAGCTTCCAGGGACTAGCGGGAACTCACGCAGATACGCAGTATTTT. Its protein product is CASSFQGLAGTHADTQYF.